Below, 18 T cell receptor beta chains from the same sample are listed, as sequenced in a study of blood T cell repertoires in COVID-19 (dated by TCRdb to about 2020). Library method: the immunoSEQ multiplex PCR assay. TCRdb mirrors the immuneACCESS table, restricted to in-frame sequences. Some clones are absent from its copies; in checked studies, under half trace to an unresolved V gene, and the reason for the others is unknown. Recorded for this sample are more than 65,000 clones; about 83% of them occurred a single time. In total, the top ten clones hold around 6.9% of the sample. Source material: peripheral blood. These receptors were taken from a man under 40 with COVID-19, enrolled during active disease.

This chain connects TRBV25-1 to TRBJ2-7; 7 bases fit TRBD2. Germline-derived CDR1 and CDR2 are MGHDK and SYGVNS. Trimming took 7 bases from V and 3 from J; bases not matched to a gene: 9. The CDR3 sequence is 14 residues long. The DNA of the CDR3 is TGTGCCAGCAAGAAGTCGGGGGACTACTACGAGCAGTACTTC. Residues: CASKKSGDYYEQYF.

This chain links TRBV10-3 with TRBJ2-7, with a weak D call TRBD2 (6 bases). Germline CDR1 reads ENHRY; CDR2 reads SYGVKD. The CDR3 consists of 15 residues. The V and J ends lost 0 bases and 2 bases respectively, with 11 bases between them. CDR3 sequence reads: CAISESMGGPYEQYF. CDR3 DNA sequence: TGTGCCATCAGTGAGTCGATGGGAGGTCCCTACGAGCAGTACTTC.

CDR3 nucleotide sequence: TGTGCCAGCCAGGCTGCTTCCTACGAGCAGTACTTC. Its translation: CASQAASYEQYF. The rearrangement links TRBV6-5 to TRBJ2-7; D is ambiguous. The CDR3 length is 12 residues. CDR1 and CDR2 (germline): MNHEY, SVGAGI. The V gene lost 8 bases and the J gene lost 1 base, with 9 bases spanning the gap.

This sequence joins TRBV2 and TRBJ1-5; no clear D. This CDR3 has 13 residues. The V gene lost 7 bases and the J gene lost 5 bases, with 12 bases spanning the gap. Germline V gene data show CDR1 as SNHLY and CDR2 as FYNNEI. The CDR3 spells CASIASRDQPQHF. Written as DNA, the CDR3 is TGTGCCAGCATCGCCTCGAGGGATCAGCCCCAGCATTTT.

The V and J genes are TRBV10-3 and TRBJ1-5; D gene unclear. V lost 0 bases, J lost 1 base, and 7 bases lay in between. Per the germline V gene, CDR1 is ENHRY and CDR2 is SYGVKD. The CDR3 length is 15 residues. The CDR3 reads CAISESGRSNQPQHF. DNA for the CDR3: TGTGCCATCAGTGAGTCGGGCAGAAGCAATCAGCCCCAGCATTTT.

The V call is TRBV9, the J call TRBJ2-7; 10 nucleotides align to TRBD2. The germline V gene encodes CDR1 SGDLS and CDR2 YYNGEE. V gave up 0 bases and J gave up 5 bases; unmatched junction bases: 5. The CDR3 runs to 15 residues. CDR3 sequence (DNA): TGTGCCAGCAGCGTAGGCCTAGCGGGGGTTGACGAGCAGTACTTC. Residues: CASSVGLAGVDEQYF.

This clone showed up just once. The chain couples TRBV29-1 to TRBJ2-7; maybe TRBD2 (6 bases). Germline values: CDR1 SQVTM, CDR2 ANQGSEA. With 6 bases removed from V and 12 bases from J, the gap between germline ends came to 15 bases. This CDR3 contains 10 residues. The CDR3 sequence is CSVIPGLAYF. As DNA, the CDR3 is TGCAGCGTCATTCCGGGACTTGCGTACTTC.

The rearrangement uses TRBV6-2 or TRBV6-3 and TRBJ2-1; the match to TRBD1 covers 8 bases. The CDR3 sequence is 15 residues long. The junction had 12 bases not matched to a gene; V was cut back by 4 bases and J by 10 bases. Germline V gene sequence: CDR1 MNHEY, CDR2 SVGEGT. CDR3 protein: CASSSFGQGPSEQFF. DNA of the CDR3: TGTGCCAGCAGTTCCTTCGGACAGGGTCCAAGCGAGCAGTTCTTC.

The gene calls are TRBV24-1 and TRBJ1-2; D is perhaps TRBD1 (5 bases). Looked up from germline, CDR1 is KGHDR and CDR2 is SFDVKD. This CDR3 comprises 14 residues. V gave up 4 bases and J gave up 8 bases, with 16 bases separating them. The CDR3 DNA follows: TGTGCCACCAGTGACGACAGTGTCGCTAGGGGCTACACCTTC. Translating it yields CATSDDSVARGYTF.

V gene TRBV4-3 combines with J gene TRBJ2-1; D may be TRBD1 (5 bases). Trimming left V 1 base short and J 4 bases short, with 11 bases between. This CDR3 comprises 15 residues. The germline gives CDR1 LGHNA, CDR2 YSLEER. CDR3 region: CASSQATGSYNEQFF. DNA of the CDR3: TGCGCCAGCAGCCAAGCTACAGGCTCTTACAATGAGCAGTTCTTC.

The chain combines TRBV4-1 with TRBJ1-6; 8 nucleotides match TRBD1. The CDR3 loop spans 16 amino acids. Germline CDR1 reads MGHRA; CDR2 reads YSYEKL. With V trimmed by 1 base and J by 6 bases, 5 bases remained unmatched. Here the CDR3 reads CASSQGRQGLNSPLHF. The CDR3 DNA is TGCGCCAGCAGCCAAGGACGACAGGGGCTTAATTCACCCCTCCACTTT.

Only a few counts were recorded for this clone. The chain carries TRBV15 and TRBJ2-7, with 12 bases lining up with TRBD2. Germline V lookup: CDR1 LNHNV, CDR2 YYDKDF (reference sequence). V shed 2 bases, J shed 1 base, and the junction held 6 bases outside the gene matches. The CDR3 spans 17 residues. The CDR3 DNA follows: TGTGCCACCAGCAGAACACAGACTAGCGGGAGTTCCTACGAGCAGTACTTC. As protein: CATSRTQTSGSSYEQYF.

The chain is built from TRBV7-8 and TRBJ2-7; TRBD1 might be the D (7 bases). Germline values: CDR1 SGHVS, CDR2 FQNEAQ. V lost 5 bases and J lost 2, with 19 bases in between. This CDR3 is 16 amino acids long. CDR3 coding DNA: TGTGCCAGCAGCCCGCCAGGGGGAGGCCTCCCCTACGAGCAGTACTTC. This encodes CASSPPGGGLPYEQYF.

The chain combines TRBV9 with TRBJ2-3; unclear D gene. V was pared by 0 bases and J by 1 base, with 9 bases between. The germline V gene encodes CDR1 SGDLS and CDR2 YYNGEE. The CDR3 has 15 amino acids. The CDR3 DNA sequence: TGTGCCAGCAGCGTAGCGAAGAGCCGCACAGATACGCAGTATTTT. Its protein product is CASSVAKSRTDTQYF.

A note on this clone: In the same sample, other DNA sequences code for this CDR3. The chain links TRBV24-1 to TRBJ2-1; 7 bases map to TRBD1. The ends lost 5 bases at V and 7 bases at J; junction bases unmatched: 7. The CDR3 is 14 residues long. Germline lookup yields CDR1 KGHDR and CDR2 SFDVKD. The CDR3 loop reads CATSVGGSLNEQFF. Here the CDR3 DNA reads TGTGCCACCAGTGTAGGGGGCAGTTTGAATGAGCAGTTCTTC.

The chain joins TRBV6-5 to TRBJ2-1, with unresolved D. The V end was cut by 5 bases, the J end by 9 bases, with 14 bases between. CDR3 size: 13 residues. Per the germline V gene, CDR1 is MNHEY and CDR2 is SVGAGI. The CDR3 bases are TGTGCCAGCAGTCTAAGCCCCGAGCTTGAGCAGTTCTTC. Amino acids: CASSLSPELEQFF.

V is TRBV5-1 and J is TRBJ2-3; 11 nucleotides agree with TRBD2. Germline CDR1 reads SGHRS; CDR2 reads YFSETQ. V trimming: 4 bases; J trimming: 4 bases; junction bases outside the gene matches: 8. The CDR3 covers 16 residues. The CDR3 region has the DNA TGCGCCAGCAGCAGCACTAGCGGGAGTGGTGCAGATACGCAGTATTTT. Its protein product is CASSSTSGSGADTQYF. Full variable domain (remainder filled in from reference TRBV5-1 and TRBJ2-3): KAGVTQTPRYLIKTRGQQVTLSCSPISGHRSVSWYQQTPGQGLQFLFEYFSETQRNKGNFPGRFSGRQFSNSRSEMNVSTLELGDSALYLCASSSTSGSGADTQYFGPGTRLTVL.

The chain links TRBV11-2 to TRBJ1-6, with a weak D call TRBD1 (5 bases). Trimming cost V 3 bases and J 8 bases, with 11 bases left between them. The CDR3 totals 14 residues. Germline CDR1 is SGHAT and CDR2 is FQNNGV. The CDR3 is CASSLGLTDSPLHF. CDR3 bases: TGTGCCAGCAGCTTGGGACTGACGGATTCACCCCTCCACTTT. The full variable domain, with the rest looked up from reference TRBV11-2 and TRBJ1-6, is EAGVAQSPRYKIIEKRQSVAFWCNPISGHATLYWYQQILGQGPKLLIQFQNNGVVDDSQLPKDRFSAERLKGVDSTLKIQPAKLEDSAVYLCASSLGLTDSPLHFGNGTRLTVT.